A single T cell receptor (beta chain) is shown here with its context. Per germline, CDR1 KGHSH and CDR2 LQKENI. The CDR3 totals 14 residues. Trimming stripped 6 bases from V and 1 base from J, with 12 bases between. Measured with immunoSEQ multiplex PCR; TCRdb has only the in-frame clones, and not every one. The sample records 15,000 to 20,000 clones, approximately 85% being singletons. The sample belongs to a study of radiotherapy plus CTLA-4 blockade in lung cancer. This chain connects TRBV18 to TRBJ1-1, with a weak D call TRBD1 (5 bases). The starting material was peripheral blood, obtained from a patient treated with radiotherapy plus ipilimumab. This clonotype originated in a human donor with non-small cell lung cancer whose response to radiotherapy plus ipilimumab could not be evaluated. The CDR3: CASSPQGGNTEAFF. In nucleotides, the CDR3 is TGTGCCAGCTCTCCCCAGGGAGGGAACACTGAAGCTTTCTTT.